A single sample is the source of the 32 T cell receptor beta chains below, sequenced in a study of cytomegalovirus exposure and HLA in healthy donors. Sequenced by immunoSEQ multiplex PCR; TCRdb stores in-frame clones only, minus some. The sample has approximately 200,000 clones; over 80% are singletons. The specimen was PBMCs. These receptors were taken from a young woman in good health and CMV-seronegative.

The chain is built from TRBV29-1 and TRBJ2-1; TRBD2 aligns across 8 bases. Germline-derived CDR1 and CDR2 are SQVTM and ANQGSEA. V was clipped by 0 bases and J by 3 bases; unmatched bases: 7. CDR3 length equals 16 residues. CDR3 DNA sequence: TGCAGCGTTGAAGATGTAAGCGGGAGTCTCTACAATGAGCAGTTCTTC. This translates into CSVEDVSGSLYNEQFF.

This clone appeared a few times. V gene TRBV10-2 combines with J gene TRBJ2-7, with 7 bases lining up with TRBD2. The germline V gene has CDR1 WSHSY and CDR2 SAAADI. After removal of 6 bases from V and 6 bases from J, the junction contained 5 bases not matched to a gene. The CDR3 spans 12 residues. The CDR3 loop is CASSAGDGEQYF. The CDR3 bases are TGCGCCAGCAGCGCGGGAGACGGCGAGCAGTACTTC.

With respect to this clone: The same CDR3 can be traced to other DNA sequences in this sample. The rearrangement joins TRBV6-4 to TRBJ2-3; maybe TRBD2 (6 bases). The CDR3 loop spans 15 amino acids. Germline assignment: CDR1 MRHNA and CDR2 SNTAGT. Trimming took 0 bases from V and 1 from J, leaving 8 bases between them. CDR3 protein: CASSDSPGGTDTQYF. For the CDR3, the DNA is TGTGCCAGCAGTGACTCGCCGGGGGGCACAGATACGCAGTATTTT.

This rearrangement joins TRBV6-1 to TRBJ1-2, with TRBD1 matching over 7 bases. Germline trimming cut 4 bases from V and 5 bases from J; bases unmatched to any gene: 10. Germline V gene lookup returns CDR1 MNHNS and CDR2 SASEGT. The CDR3 is 15 amino acids. This chain's CDR3 is CASSAVDRVGYGYTF. CDR3 DNA sequence: TGTGCCAGCAGTGCTGTAGACAGGGTCGGGTATGGCTACACCTTC.

The V call is TRBV5-6, the J call TRBJ2-2, with 11 bases aligning to TRBD2. This CDR3 contains 16 residues. V shed 2 bases and J 7 bases; nucleotides not matched to a gene: 7. CDR1 and CDR2 from the germline V gene are SGHDT and YYEEEE. CDR3: CASSLLLAGVIGELFF. The CDR3 bases are TGTGCCAGCAGCTTATTACTAGCGGGAGTAATCGGGGAGCTGTTTTTT.

J is TRBJ1-2 and V is TRBV28; 8 bases are a match to TRBD1. The CDR3 consists of 16 residues. V was clipped by 8 bases and J by 5 bases; unmatched bases: 16. Germline assignment: CDR1 MDHEN and CDR2 SYDVKM. This CDR3 is CASLVRDEQGGYGYTF. The CDR3 nucleotides are TGTGCCAGCCTAGTCCGGGACGAACAGGGGGGGTATGGCTACACCTTC.

This clone is a singleton in its sample. The rearrangement joins TRBV4-1 to TRBJ2-1; no firm D call. The germline gives CDR1 MGHRA, CDR2 YSYEKL. V shed 0 bases and J shed 0 bases, with 6 bases lying between them. This CDR3 is built from 15 residues. The CDR3 sequence is CASSQDSSSYNEQFF. DNA of the CDR3: TGCGCCAGCAGCCAAGATTCTAGCTCCTACAATGAGCAGTTCTTC.

This clone appeared a few times. The V gene is TRBV28, the J gene TRBJ1-2; weak D call: TRBD1 (5 bases). V lost 6 bases and J 4 bases, leaving 18 bases between the germline ends. Germline V CDR1 and CDR2: MDHEN, SYDVKM. CDR3 length: 15 residues. CDR3 sequence (DNA): TGTGCCAGCAGGCCGGGGGGGGAAGAGGGCTATGGCTACACCTTC. Its translation is CASRPGGEEGYGYTF.

The rearrangement uses TRBV10-3 and TRBJ1-1; 11 bases are a match to TRBD1. V was pared by 8 bases and J by 7 bases, with 12 bases of the junction left unmatched. The germline CDR1 and CDR2 sequences are ENHRY and SYGVKD. This CDR3 is 15 amino acids long. The CDR3 is CAIASWGQGEYEAFF. In DNA, the CDR3 is TGTGCCATCGCTTCTTGGGGACAGGGGGAGTATGAAGCTTTCTTT.

The rearrangement uses TRBV9 and TRBJ2-7; no clear D gene. Germline V CDR1 and CDR2: SGDLS, YYNGEE. V lost 0 bases and J lost 0, with 10 bases in between. The CDR3 is 15 residues long. CDR3 nucleotide sequence: TGTGCCAGCAGCGTAGGTGACTTAAGCTCCTACGAGCAGTACTTC. Translation: CASSVGDLSSYEQYF.

The genes are TRBV19 and TRBJ2-3; 7 nucleotides line up with TRBD1. Germline CDR1 is LNHDA and CDR2 is SQIVND (reference sequence). There are 14 residues in the CDR3. Trimming took 4 bases from V and 4 from J; bases not matched to a gene: 5. Written as DNA, the CDR3 is TGTGCCAGTAGTACCCAGACAGGGCCAGATACGCAGTATTTT. Its protein product is CASSTQTGPDTQYF. The full variable domain, completed using reference TRBV19 and TRBJ2-3, is DGGITQSPKYLFRKEGQNVTLSCEQNLNHDAMYWYRQDPGQGLRLIYYSQIVNDFQKGDIAEGYSVSREKKESFPLTVTSAQKNPTAFYLCASSTQTGPDTQYFGPGTRLTVL.

The chain carries TRBV5-1 and TRBJ2-5; TRBD1 aligns across 7 bases. V gave up 0 bases and J gave up 5 bases; unmatched junction bases: 4. The CDR3 sequence is 14 residues long. The germline V gene encodes CDR1 SGHRS and CDR2 YFSETQ. The CDR3 protein is CASSLVPRGETQYF. CDR3 coding DNA: TGCGCCAGCAGCTTGGTTCCCAGGGGGGAGACCCAGTACTTC.

The gene calls are TRBV11-3 and TRBJ2-3; perhaps TRBD2 as D (5 bases). CDR3 length equals 13 residues. Germline V gives CDR1 SGHNT, CDR2 YENEEA. V was cut by 5 bases and J by 2 bases, with 8 bases left in between. The CDR3 is CASSTSPTDTQYF. The CDR3 nucleotides are TGTGCCAGCAGCACTAGTCCCACAGATACGCAGTATTTT.

The V and J genes are TRBV11-3 and TRBJ1-1; 8 bases match TRBD1. This CDR3 region has 15 residues. Trimming took 5 bases from V and 4 from J; bases not matched to a gene: 9. CDR1 is SGHNT, CDR2 YENEEA, per germline. The CDR3 DNA sequence: TGTGCCAGCAGCCAGAAACAGGGGGAGGCCACTGAAGCTTTCTTT. Protein: CASSQKQGEATEAFF.

The chain joins TRBV30 to TRBJ2-2, with 7 bases identical to TRBD1. There are 16 residues in the CDR3. The V gene's germline CDR1 is GTSNPN and CDR2 SVGIG (reference sequence). V dropped 2 bases and J dropped 5; count of bases not matched to a gene: 11. CDR3 in amino acids: CAWSSPTGLITGELFF. The CDR3 DNA follows: TGTGCCTGGAGTTCCCCGACAGGGCTAATAACCGGGGAGCTGTTTTTT.

This chain connects TRBV11-2 to TRBJ2-5; a possible D gene is TRBD1 (6 bases). Germline CDR1 reads SGHAT; CDR2 reads FQNNGV. Deletions cut 0 bases from V and 4 bases from J, with 12 bases between. The CDR3 is made up of 15 amino acids. CDR3 DNA sequence: TGTGCCAGCAGCTTAGAGGGACACGGTGGAGAGACCCAGTACTTC. Encoded protein: CASSLEGHGGETQYF.

The sample holds one count of this clone. The genes are TRBV14 and TRBJ2-7; 9 positions agree with TRBD2. Germline loops: CDR1 SGHDN, CDR2 FVKESK. With V trimmed by 3 bases and J by 0 bases, 9 bases remained unmatched. The CDR3 sequence is 17 residues long. This CDR3 reads CASSHPLAGISSYEQYF. CDR3 bases: TGTGCCAGCAGCCATCCTCTAGCGGGGATTAGCTCCTACGAGCAGTACTTC.

V and J are TRBV30 and TRBJ1-1; D remains unclear. This CDR3 has 11 residues. V lost 4 bases to trimming and J lost 12 bases, with 15 bases between them. Germline CDR1 and CDR2: GTSNPN and SVGIG (reference sequence). The CDR3 loop reads CAWTFLRQTFF. CDR3 DNA: TGTGCCTGGACCTTTTTAAGACAAACTTTCTTT.

The rearrangement uses TRBV28 and TRBJ2-4; D remains ambiguous. From germline, CDR1 is MDHEN and CDR2 SYDVKM. The CDR3 runs 14 residues. V was cut by 5 bases and J by 1 base, with 9 bases left in between. The CDR3 here is CASSPSGAKNIQYF. The DNA of the CDR3 is TGTGCCAGCAGTCCATCCGGGGCCAAAAACATTCAGTACTTC.

This rearrangement joins TRBV4-1 to TRBJ1-1, with TRBD1 matching 7 bases. V dropped 7 bases and J dropped 7; count of bases not matched to a gene: 15. Germline assignment: CDR1 MGHRA and CDR2 YSYEKL. The CDR3 is made up of 15 amino acids. The CDR3 bases are TGCGCCAGCACCCTACAGACAGGGAAGGCGGTTGAAGCTTTCTTT. Translated, it gives CASTLQTGKAVEAFF.

This chain uses TRBV28 with TRBJ1-5, with TRBD1 matching 8 bases. The V gene end was trimmed by 6 bases and the J gene end by 4 bases; junction bases not matched to a gene: 8. This CDR3 is built from 15 residues. Germline V gene lookup returns CDR1 MDHEN and CDR2 SYDVKM. CDR3 loop: CASSAGTGINQPQHF. CDR3 DNA sequence: TGTGCCAGCAGCGCCGGGACAGGAATAAATCAGCCCCAGCATTTT.

The chain carries TRBV5-1 and TRBJ2-1; 9 bases are shared with TRBD2. The CDR3 contains 14 residues. Per germline, CDR1 SGHRS and CDR2 YFSETQ. Trimming took 0 bases from V and 9 from J; bases not matched to a gene: 4. The CDR3 region is CASSLVAGEGEQFF. The CDR3 nucleotides are TGCGCCAGCAGCTTGGTAGCGGGAGAAGGTGAGCAGTTCTTC.

The V gene is TRBV9, the J gene TRBJ1-1, with 9 positions matching TRBD1. Trimming at V came to 3 bases and at J to 4 bases, leaving 4 bases not matched to a gene. Germline assignment: CDR1 SGDLS and CDR2 YYNGEE. This CDR3 region has 14 residues. CDR3 bases: TGTGCCAGCAGCGGGTCGACAGGGGGCACTGAAGCTTTCTTT. Protein sequence: CASSGSTGGTEAFF.

J is TRBJ2-2 and V is TRBV2; 9 nucleotides line up with TRBD2. The CDR3 is made up of 16 amino acids. Trimming at V came to 4 bases and at J to 7 bases, leaving 10 bases not matched to a gene. Germline CDR1 is SNHLY and CDR2 is FYNNEI. The CDR3 loop is CASSGKTSGRGGELFF. As DNA, the CDR3 is TGTGCCAGCAGTGGTAAAACTAGCGGGCGTGGCGGGGAGCTGTTTTTT.

The chain couples TRBV5-1 to TRBJ2-7; D remains unclear. Trimming took 7 bases from V and 4 from J, leaving 12 bases between them. The CDR3 is 12 residues long. Germline V gives CDR1 SGHRS, CDR2 YFSETQ. The DNA of the CDR3 is TGCGCCAGCCAGGCTGACGGATACGAGCAGTACTTC. It codes for CASQADGYEQYF.

The J gene is TRBJ1-2, the V gene TRBV28; D perhaps matches TRBD1 (6 bases). Per the germline V gene, CDR1 is MDHEN and CDR2 is SYDVKM. The CDR3 runs 12 residues. With 4 bases removed from V and 8 bases from J, the gap between germline ends came to 11 bases. CDR3 in DNA: TGTGCCAGCAGTTCCGACAGGTTGGGCTACACCTTC. Amino acids: CASSSDRLGYTF.

The chain joins TRBV9 to TRBJ1-1; 7 nucleotides agree with TRBD1. The germline CDR1 and CDR2 sequences are SGDLS and YYNGEE. V gave up 3 bases and J gave up 5 bases; unmatched junction bases: 10. The CDR3 contains 15 residues. For the CDR3, the DNA is TGTGCCAGCAGCGGGATAACAGGGGTCGATACTGAAGCTTTCTTT. It translates to CASSGITGVDTEAFF.

The chain carries TRBV30 and TRBJ2-7; TRBD1 might be the D (5 bases). CDR3 length: 12 residues. Germline V gene data show CDR1 as GTSNPN and CDR2 as SVGIG (reference sequence). The V end was cut by 1 base, the J end by 3 bases, with 7 bases between. CDR3 in DNA: TGTGCCTGGAGTGGACAGAGCTACGAGCAGTACTTC. Translated: CAWSGQSYEQYF.

This chain connects TRBV19 to TRBJ1-5; TRBD1 agrees at 10 bases. J lost 6 bases, V lost 5 bases, and 4 bases had no gene match. The CDR3 sequence is 14 residues long. The V gene's germline CDR1 is LNHDA and CDR2 SQIVND (reference sequence). The CDR3 region has the DNA TGTGCCAGTAGTTTGACAGGGGGCCTTCAGCCCCAGCATTTT. Protein sequence: CASSLTGGLQPQHF.

The chain is built from TRBV19 and TRBJ1-1; D is perhaps TRBD1 (5 bases). CDR3 size: 13 residues. In germline, CDR1 is LNHDA, CDR2 SQIVND (reference sequence). Trimming removed 4 bases from V and 6 bases from J, with 12 bases in between. The CDR3 spells CASSTAGGSEAFF. CDR3 sequence (DNA): TGTGCCAGTAGTACTGCCGGGGGGTCTGAAGCTTTCTTT.

This clone is a singleton in its sample. The V gene is TRBV5-1, the J gene TRBJ2-1; 8 bases map to TRBD1. V dropped 4 bases and J dropped 2; count of bases not matched to a gene: 5. The CDR3 extends over 15 amino acids. Looked up from germline, CDR1 is SGHRS and CDR2 is YFSETQ. The CDR3 region has the DNA TGCGCCAGCAGCCGGGGACAGGAAGCCTACAATGAGCAGTTCTTC. It yields the protein CASSRGQEAYNEQFF.

The chain links TRBV11-3 to TRBJ2-3, with D unresolved. Trimming cost V 1 base and J 0 bases, with 5 bases left between them. Germline V gene lookup returns CDR1 SGHNT and CDR2 YENEEA. There are 14 residues in the CDR3. The CDR3 sequence is CASSLGPSTDTQYF. Written as DNA, the CDR3 is TGTGCCAGCAGCTTAGGTCCTAGCACAGATACGCAGTATTTT.